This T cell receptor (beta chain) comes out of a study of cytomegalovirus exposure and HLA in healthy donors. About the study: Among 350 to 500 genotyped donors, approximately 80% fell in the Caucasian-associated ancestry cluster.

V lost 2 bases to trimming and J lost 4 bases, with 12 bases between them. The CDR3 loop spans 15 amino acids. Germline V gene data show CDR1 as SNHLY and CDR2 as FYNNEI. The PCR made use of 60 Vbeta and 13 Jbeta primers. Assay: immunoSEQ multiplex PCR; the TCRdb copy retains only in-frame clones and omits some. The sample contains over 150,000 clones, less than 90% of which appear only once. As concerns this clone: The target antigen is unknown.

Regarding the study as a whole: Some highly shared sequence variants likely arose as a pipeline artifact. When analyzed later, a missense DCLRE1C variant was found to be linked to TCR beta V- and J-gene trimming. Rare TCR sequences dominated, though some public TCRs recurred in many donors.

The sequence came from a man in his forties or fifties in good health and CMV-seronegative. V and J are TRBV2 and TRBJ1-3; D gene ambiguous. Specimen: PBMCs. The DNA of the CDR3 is TGTGCCAGCAGTGAATCCGATCTCGGGGGAAACACCATATATTTT. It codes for CASSESDLGGNTIYF. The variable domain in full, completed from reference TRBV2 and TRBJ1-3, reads EPEVTQTPSHQVTQMGQEVILRCVPISNHLYFYWYRQILGQKVEFLVSFYNNEISEKSEIFDDQFSVERPDGSNFTLKIRSTKLEDSAMYFCASSESDLGGNTIYFGEGSWLTVV.